Listed here is a single T cell receptor beta chain. TCRdb's copy holds only in-frame clones and misses some; the assay was immunoSEQ multiplex PCR. The sample has 250,000 to 350,000 clones, around nine tenths seen once. The sample originates from a study of blood T cell repertoires in COVID-19. Study-wide background: COVID-19 samples from acute and convalescent phases originated in the United States, Italy and Spain. PBMCs, B-cell-depleted T cells, or T cells provided the cDNA or gDNA that made up the material.

The CDR3 runs to 17 residues. Trimming at V came to 2 bases and at J to 1 base, leaving 7 bases not matched to a gene. Germline CDR1 reads SGHVT; CDR2 reads SQSDAQ. This TCR was recovered from a man aged 25-45 years with acute or convalescent COVID-19. J is TRBJ2-7 and V is TRBV7-4, with 11 bases lining up with TRBD1. Sequenced input: peripheral blood. DNA for the CDR3: TGTGCCAGCAGCTTAAGGTGGGGGACAGGGGGTTCCTACGAGCAGTACTTC. This codes for CASSLRWGTGGSYEQYF.